Sequencing of this T cell receptor (beta chain) was carried out in a study of spatial heterogeneity in lung cancer. Time point in this sample: sample taken at primary tumor resection. TCRdb passed the 5' RACE reads through MiXCR, listing each CDR3 protein once. The sample has 2,500 to 3,000 distinct CDR3 sequences; 17% are singletons. CDR1 is SQVTM and CDR2 is ANQGSEA in the germline V gene. CDR3 length: 12 residues. The germline V and J ends were trimmed by 6 bases and 3 bases, with 10 bases remaining between them. This chain joins TRBV29-1 and TRBJ2-3; the D gene is possibly TRBD2 (6 bases). The receptor was derived from a female donor with early-stage non-small cell lung cancer. Sequenced material: normal lung tissue next to the tumor, taken at surgery. CDR3 nucleotides: TGCAGCGTCCCCCTAGCGACAGATACGCAGTATTTT. The encoded protein is CSVPLATDTQYF.